This T cell receptor (beta chain) is from a study of T cell responses to AZD1222 COVID-19 vaccine. TCRdb's copy holds only in-frame clones and misses some; the assay was immunoSEQ multiplex PCR. The table records over 110,000 clones, approximately 94% of them present only once. Trimming took off 0 bases at V and 2 bases at J, with 11 bases between the two ends. This CDR3 comprises 15 residues. Looked up from germline, CDR1 is MNHEY and CDR2 is SVGEGT. This TCR derives from an adult in good health. Sequencing was performed on peripheral blood, taken on day 0 of AZD1222 vaccination. V usage is TRBV6-2 or TRBV6-3 and J usage is TRBJ2-7; no clear D. CDR3 region: CASSYSRLYTYEQYF. CDR3 in DNA: TGTGCCAGCAGTTACTCCAGGCTATACACCTACGAGCAGTACTTC.